The 25 T cell receptor beta chains in this list originate from one sample, sequenced in a study of OX40 agonist ivuxolimab in advanced cancers. Here immunoSEQ multiplex PCR was the method, and the copy in TCRdb shows in-frame clones only, minus some. The sample has 70,000 to 85,000 clones; 85% to 95% are singletons. The source material was CD4+ or CD8+ T cells sorted from blood, sampled in a trial of the OX40 agonist ivuxolimab. These receptors were obtained from an adult with an advanced solid tumor such as melanoma, head and neck, liver or kidney cancer.

The V call is TRBV5-6, the J call TRBJ1-4, with D perhaps matching TRBD1 (5 bases). The CDR3 runs 15 residues. V was cut by 0 bases and J by 5 bases, with 11 bases left in between. The V gene's germline CDR1 is SGHDT and CDR2 YYEEEE. This chain's CDR3 is CASSLGQGPNEKLFF. The CDR3 bases are TGTGCCAGCAGCTTGGGGCAGGGACCGAATGAAAAACTGTTTTTT.

The chain joins TRBV19 to TRBJ2-2, with 12 positions matching TRBD2. The V gene's germline CDR1 is LNHDA and CDR2 SQIVND (reference sequence). CDR3 length equals 17 residues. The trim removed 6 bases at V and 2 bases at J, leaving 7 bases unmatched. The CDR3 nucleotides read TGTGCCAGTAGGGAGACTAGCGGGAGAGGCAACACCGGGGAGCTGTTTTTT. Amino acids: CASRETSGRGNTGELFF.

The chain couples TRBV6-1 to TRBJ1-1, with D maybe TRBD1 (5 bases). Trimming pared 5 bases from V and 7 bases from J, leaving 8 bases between. The germline CDR1 and CDR2 sequences are MNHNS and SASEGT. The CDR3 is made up of 11 amino acids. In DNA, the CDR3 is TGTGCCAGCAGTCCGGACAATGAAGCTTTCTTT. It translates to CASSPDNEAFF.

The chain carries TRBV5-6 and TRBJ2-4, with D perhaps assigned TRBD1 or TRBD2 (5 bases each). The length of the CDR3 is 13 residues. Germline CDR1 SGHDT, CDR2 YYEEEE. Between the trimmed V and J ends, which lost 2 bases and 5 bases, there was a span of 8 bases. The chain's CDR3 is CASSFGTENIQYF. CDR3 bases: TGTGCCAGCAGCTTCGGGACGGAAAACATTCAGTACTTC. Using reference TRBV5-6 and TRBJ2-4 for the parts outside the CDR3, the full variable domain is DAGVTQSPTHLIKTRGQQVTLRCSPKSGHDTVSWYQQALGQGPQFIFQYYEEEERQRGNFPDRFSGHQFPNYSSELNVNALLLGDSALYLCASSFGTENIQYFGAGTRLSVL.

The CDR3 loop reads CASSHTRDRGDGETQYF. CDR3 DNA: TGTGCCAGCAGCCATACTCGGGACAGGGGGGATGGTGAGACCCAGTACTTC. The V and J genes are TRBV9 and TRBJ2-5, with 11 bases fitting TRBD1. The CDR3 has 17 residues. The V segment lost 4 bases and the J segment 5 bases; nucleotides outside the gene matches: 13. Germline V CDR1 and CDR2: SGDLS, YYNGEE.

In its sample, this clone was seen once. Other DNA variants within this sample encode the same CDR3. This rearrangement joins TRBV5-1 to TRBJ1-1; perhaps TRBD1 as D (5 bases). V was cut by 0 bases and J by 8 bases, with 11 bases left in between. Looked up from germline, CDR1 is SGHRS and CDR2 is YFSETQ. The CDR3 length is 13 residues. The CDR3, as DNA: TGCGCCAGCAGCTTGGCCGCAGGGATGGAAGCTTTCTTT. Protein sequence: CASSLAAGMEAFF.

This clone was detected once. This chain joins TRBV2 and TRBJ1-4; D might be TRBD1 (6 bases). CDR1 and CDR2 from the germline V gene are SNHLY and FYNNEI. V lost 4 bases, J lost 7 bases, and 10 bases lay in between. The CDR3 covers 13 residues. For the CDR3, the DNA is TGTGCCAGCAGTGTACAGGGTGGTGAAAAACTGTTTTTT. This translates into CASSVQGGEKLFF.

V and J are TRBV6-1 and TRBJ1-5, with no clear D. The CDR3 consists of 15 residues. From germline, CDR1 is MNHNS and CDR2 SASEGT. V lost 4 bases and J lost 5, with 15 bases in between. The CDR3 here is CASSAKRASHQPQHF. CDR3 in DNA: TGTGCCAGCAGTGCCAAAAGGGCCTCTCATCAGCCCCAGCATTTT.

The rearrangement links TRBV7-9 to TRBJ2-5; tentative D call: TRBD2 (5 bases). The CDR3 consists of 15 residues. Germline values: CDR1 SEHNR, CDR2 FQNEAQ (reference sequence). V lost 0 bases, J lost 2 bases, and 10 bases lay in between. The CDR3 bases are TGTGCCAGCAGCTTAGCCCGACTACTACAAGAGACCCAGTACTTC. It encodes CASSLARLLQETQYF.

This clone was recorded only once. The chain employs TRBV9 and TRBJ2-1, with unresolved D. The V end lost 4 bases, the J end lost 1 base, and 9 bases lay between the germline ends. The CDR3 has 14 residues. Germline V lookup: CDR1 SGDLS, CDR2 YYNGEE. CDR3 region: CASSSRESYNEQFF. The CDR3 DNA reads as TGTGCCAGCAGCTCGAGAGAGTCCTACAATGAGCAGTTCTTC.

V and J are TRBV19 and TRBJ2-7, with 9 bases matching TRBD2. The CDR3 runs 16 residues. Germline CDR1 and CDR2: LNHDA and SQIVND (reference sequence). V lost 1 base to trimming and J lost 1 base; unmatched junction nucleotides: 5. CDR3 residues: CASSIGSGSASYEQYF. CDR3 nucleotides: TGTGCCAGTAGTATAGGTAGCGGGAGCGCGTCCTACGAGCAGTACTTC.

V and J are TRBV27 and TRBJ2-5; D is perhaps TRBD1 or TRBD2 (6 bases each). CDR1 is MNHEY and CDR2 is SMNVEV in the germline V gene (reference sequence). Trimming shortened V by 3 bases and J by 5 bases, and 10 bases separated the two germline ends. This CDR3 region has 13 residues. CDR3 sequence reads: CASSFGGGETQYF. In DNA, the CDR3 is TGTGCCAGCAGTTTCGGGGGCGGGGAGACCCAGTACTTC.

The chain has TRBV19 and TRBJ1-1; D remains unclear. Trimming took 7 bases from V and 0 from J, leaving 12 bases between them. CDR3 length: 14 amino acids. CDR1 is LNHDA and CDR2 is SQIVND in the germline V gene (reference sequence). CDR3 region: CASKGHLLNTEAFF. The CDR3, as DNA: TGTGCCAGTAAAGGGCACCTCTTGAACACTGAAGCTTTCTTT.

The chain couples TRBV7-8 to TRBJ2-5; D might be TRBD1 (5 bases). Per germline, CDR1 SGHVS and CDR2 FQNEAQ. This CDR3 comprises 14 residues. The V and J ends lost 5 bases and 2 bases respectively, with 12 bases between them. The CDR3 loop reads CASSRERGQETQYF. CDR3 in DNA: TGTGCCAGCAGCCGTGAAAGGGGACAAGAGACCCAGTACTTC.

V usage is TRBV6-5 and J usage is TRBJ2-7; 12 bases are a match to TRBD1. The CDR3 covers 14 residues. In germline, CDR1 is MNHEY, CDR2 SVGAGI. Germline trimming cut 6 bases from V and 4 bases from J; bases unmatched to any gene: 4. The CDR3 is CASSPGQGAYEQYF. DNA for the CDR3: TGTGCCAGCAGCCCGGGACAGGGGGCGTACGAGCAGTACTTC.

The chain employs TRBV7-9 and TRBJ2-7; D is undetermined. V gave up 6 bases and J gave up 3 bases, with 24 bases separating them. The CDR3 runs 17 residues. Germline V lookup: CDR1 SEHNR, CDR2 FQNEAQ (reference sequence). The CDR3 spells CASSYLGLGSGVYEQYF. CDR3 sequence (DNA): TGTGCCAGCAGTTACCTCGGCTTGGGGTCTGGGGTCTACGAGCAGTACTTC.

This rearrangement joins TRBV6-5 to TRBJ2-7; D gene ambiguous. V was clipped by 6 bases and J by 6 bases, with 18 bases between them. The CDR3 loop spans 14 amino acids. Germline CDR1 MNHEY, CDR2 SVGAGI. CDR3 DNA sequence: TGTGCCAGCAGCGCCGTCGGGCTATCGTCCGAGCAGTACTTC. Translation gives CASSAVGLSSEQYF.

The chain combines TRBV27 with TRBJ2-4; 9 bases match TRBD2. This CDR3 region has 18 residues. V was pared by 3 bases and J by 6 bases, with 15 bases of the junction left unmatched. Germline V gene data show CDR1 as MNHEY and CDR2 as SMNVEV (reference sequence). The CDR3 bases are TGTGCCAGCAGTTTGATGGCGCTGGCGGGAGGGCCTACAAACATTCAGTACTTC. This translates into CASSLMALAGGPTNIQYF.

The rearrangement links TRBV12-5 to TRBJ2-3; D is possibly TRBD2 (5 bases). V was trimmed by 2 bases and J by 0 bases, leaving 15 bases between them. Germline V gene data show CDR1 as LGHNT and CDR2 as FRNRAP. The CDR3 is 17 residues long. CDR3 region: CASGLSIALSSTDTQYF. CDR3 sequence (DNA): TGTGCTAGTGGTTTGTCGATAGCGCTCTCTAGCACAGATACGCAGTATTTT.

The CDR3 sequence is CSARLAGVPYF. Here the CDR3 DNA reads TGCAGTGCTAGACTAGCGGGAGTCCCGTACTTC. This chain links TRBV20-1 with TRBJ2-7; 10 bases are shared with TRBD2. The germline V gene encodes CDR1 DFQATT and CDR2 SNEGSKA (reference sequence). The CDR3 has 11 residues. The V and J ends lost 2 bases and 12 bases, in that order; junction bases with no gene match: 4.

The chain has TRBV7-9 and TRBJ2-3; D gene ambiguous. The CDR3 totals 15 residues. CDR1 is SEHNR and CDR2 is FQNEAQ in the germline V gene (reference sequence). Trimming left V 5 bases short and J 2 bases short, with 14 bases between. DNA for the CDR3: TGTGCCAGCAGCCCGTCAGAGAGTGCCACAGATACGCAGTATTTT. Its protein product is CASSPSESATDTQYF.

The chain carries TRBV7-3 and TRBJ2-2; 8 nucleotides line up with TRBD1. V dropped 4 bases and J dropped 3; count of bases not matched to a gene: 4. Germline-derived CDR1 and CDR2 are SGHTA and FQGTGA. This CDR3 is 15 amino acids long. CDR3 residues: CASSSQGVDTGELFF. The DNA of the CDR3 is TGTGCCAGCAGCTCACAGGGGGTAGACACCGGGGAGCTGTTTTTT.

The gene calls are TRBV19 and TRBJ1-1; D call uncertain. The CDR3 has 9 amino acids. V lost 8 bases and J lost 5, with 3 bases in between. Germline lookup yields CDR1 LNHDA and CDR2 SQIVND (reference sequence). CDR3 protein: CASGTEAFF. The CDR3 DNA is TGTGCCAGTGGTACTGAAGCTTTCTTT.

The chain links TRBV2 to TRBJ2-5, with unresolved D. The germline V and J ends were trimmed by 0 bases and 4 bases, with 12 bases remaining between them. Germline CDR1 and CDR2: SNHLY and FYNNEI. CDR3 length: 15 amino acids. This CDR3 reads CASSEAHLELETQYF. CDR3 DNA: TGTGCCAGCAGTGAAGCCCACCTAGAGTTAGAGACCCAGTACTTC.

The chain has TRBV4-2 and TRBJ2-7; 9 bases map to TRBD2. The CDR3 length is 15 residues. Per the germline V gene, CDR1 is LGHNA and CDR2 is YNFKEQ. The trim removed 3 bases at V and 4 bases at J, leaving 7 bases unmatched. CDR3 nucleotide sequence: TGTGCCAGCAGCCAGGGCGGGAGGGGCGCGTACGAGCAGTACTTC. This translates into CASSQGGRGAYEQYF.